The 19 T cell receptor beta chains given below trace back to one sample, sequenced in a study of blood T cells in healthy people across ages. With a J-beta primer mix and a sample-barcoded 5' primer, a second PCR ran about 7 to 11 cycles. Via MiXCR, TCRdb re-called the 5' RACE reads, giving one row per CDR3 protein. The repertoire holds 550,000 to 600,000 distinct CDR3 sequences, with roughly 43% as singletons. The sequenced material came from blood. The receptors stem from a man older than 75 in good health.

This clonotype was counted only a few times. CDR3 DNA sequence: TGTGCCAGCAGTCCAGGGGACCGCCGCTACGAGCAGTACTTC. It yields the protein CASSPGDRRYEQYF. The J gene is TRBJ2-5, the V gene TRBV12-3 or TRBV12-4, with a weak D call TRBD1 (6 bases). The better agreement between TRBJ2-7 and the DNA end casts doubt on the J call. CDR3 length: 14 amino acids.

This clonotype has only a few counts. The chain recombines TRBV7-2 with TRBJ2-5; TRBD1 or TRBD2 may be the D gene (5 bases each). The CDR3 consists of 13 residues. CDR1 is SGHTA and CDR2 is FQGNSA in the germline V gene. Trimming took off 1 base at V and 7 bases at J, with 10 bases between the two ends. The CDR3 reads CASSLGQGRTQYF. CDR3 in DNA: TGTGCCAGCAGCTTAGGTCAGGGACGGACCCAGTACTTC.

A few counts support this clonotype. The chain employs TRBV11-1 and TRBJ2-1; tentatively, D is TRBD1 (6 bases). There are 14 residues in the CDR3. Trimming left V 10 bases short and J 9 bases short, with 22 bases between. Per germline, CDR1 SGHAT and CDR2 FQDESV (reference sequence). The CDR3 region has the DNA TGTGCCACCGCAGGGACACCCAACGTGGGTGAGCAGTTCTTC. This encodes CATAGTPNVGEQFF. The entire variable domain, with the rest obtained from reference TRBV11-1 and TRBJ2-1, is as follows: EAEVAQSPRYKITEKSQAVAFWCDPISGHATLYWYRQILGQGPELLVQFQDESVVDDSQLPKDRFSAERLKGVDSTLKIQPAELGDSAMYLCATAGTPNVGEQFFGPGTRLTVL.

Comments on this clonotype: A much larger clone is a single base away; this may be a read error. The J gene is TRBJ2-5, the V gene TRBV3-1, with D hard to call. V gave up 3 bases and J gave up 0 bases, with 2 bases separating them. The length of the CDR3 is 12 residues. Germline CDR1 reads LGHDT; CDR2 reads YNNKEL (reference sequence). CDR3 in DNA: TGTGCCAGCAGCCAGTACCAAGAGACCCAGTACTTC. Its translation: CASSQYQETQYF.

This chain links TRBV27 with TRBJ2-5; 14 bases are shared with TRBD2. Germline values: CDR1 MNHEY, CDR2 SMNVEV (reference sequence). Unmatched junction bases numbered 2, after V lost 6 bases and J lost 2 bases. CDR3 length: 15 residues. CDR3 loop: CASRTSGRVQETQYF. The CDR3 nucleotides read TGTGCCAGCAGGACTAGCGGGAGGGTGCAAGAGACCCAGTACTTC.

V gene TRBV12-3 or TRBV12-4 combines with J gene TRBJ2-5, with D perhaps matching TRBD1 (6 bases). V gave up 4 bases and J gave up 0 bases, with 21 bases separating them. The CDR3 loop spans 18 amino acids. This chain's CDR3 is CASSSIGGLGLYQETQYF. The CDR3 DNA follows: TGTGCCAGCAGTTCTATAGGGGGTCTTGGGTTGTACCAAGAGACCCAGTACTTC.

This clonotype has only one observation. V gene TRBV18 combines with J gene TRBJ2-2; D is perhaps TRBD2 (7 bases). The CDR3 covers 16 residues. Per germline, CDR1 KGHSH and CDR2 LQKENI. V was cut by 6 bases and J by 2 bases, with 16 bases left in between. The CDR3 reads CASSEQGGRNTGELFF. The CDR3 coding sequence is TGTGCCAGCTCCGAACAGGGCGGGAGAAACACCGGGGAGCTGTTTTTT.

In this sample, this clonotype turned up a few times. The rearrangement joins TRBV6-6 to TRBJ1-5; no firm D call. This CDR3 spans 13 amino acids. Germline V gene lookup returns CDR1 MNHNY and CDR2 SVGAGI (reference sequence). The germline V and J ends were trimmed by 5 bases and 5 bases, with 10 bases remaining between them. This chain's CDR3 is CASSDGDHQPQHF. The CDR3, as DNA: TGTGCCAGCAGTGACGGAGACCATCAGCCCCAGCATTTT.

This chain's CDR3 is CASSLRGARNEQFF. The CDR3 DNA reads TGTGCCAGCAGTTTACGGGGGGCGCGCAATGAGCAGTTCTTC. The chain employs TRBV28 and TRBJ2-1, with a tentative D call TRBD2 (7 bases). The V gene's germline CDR1 is MDHEN and CDR2 SYDVKM. V was shortened by 2 bases and J by 6 bases, with 11 bases between the two germline ends. The length of the CDR3 is 14 residues.

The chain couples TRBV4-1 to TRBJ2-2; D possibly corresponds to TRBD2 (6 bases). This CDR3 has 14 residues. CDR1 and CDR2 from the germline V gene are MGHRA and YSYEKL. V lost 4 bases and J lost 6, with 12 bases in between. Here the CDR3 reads CASSPGVDSGELFF. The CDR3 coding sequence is TGCGCCAGCAGCCCGGGGGTTGATTCCGGGGAGCTGTTTTTT.

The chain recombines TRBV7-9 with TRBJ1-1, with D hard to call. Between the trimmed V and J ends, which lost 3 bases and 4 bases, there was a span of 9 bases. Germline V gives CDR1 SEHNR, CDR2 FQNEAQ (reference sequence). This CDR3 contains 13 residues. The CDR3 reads CASSFRPGTEAFF. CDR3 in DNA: TGTGCCAGCAGCTTTCGGCCGGGCACTGAAGCTTTCTTT.

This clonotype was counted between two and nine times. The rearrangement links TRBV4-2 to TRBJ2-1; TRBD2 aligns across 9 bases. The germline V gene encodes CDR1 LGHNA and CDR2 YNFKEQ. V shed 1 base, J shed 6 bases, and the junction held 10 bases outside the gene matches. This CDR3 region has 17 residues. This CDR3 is CASSQAGGRASFNEQFF. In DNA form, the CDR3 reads TGTGCCAGCAGCCAAGCGGGCGGGAGGGCCAGTTTCAATGAGCAGTTCTTC.

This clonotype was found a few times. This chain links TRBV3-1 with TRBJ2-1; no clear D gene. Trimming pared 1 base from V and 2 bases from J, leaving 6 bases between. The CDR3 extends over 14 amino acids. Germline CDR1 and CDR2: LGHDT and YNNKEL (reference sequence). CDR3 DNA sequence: TGTGCCAGCAGCCAAGGGAGCCCCTACAATGAGCAGTTCTTC. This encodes CASSQGSPYNEQFF.

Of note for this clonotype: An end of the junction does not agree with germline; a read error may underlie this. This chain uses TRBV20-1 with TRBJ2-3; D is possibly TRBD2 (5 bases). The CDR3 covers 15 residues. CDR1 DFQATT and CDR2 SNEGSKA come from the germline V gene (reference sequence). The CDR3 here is CSTRVGGEGTDTQYF. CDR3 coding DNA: TGCAGTACTAGAGTTGGCGGCGAGGGCACAGATACGCAGTATTTT.

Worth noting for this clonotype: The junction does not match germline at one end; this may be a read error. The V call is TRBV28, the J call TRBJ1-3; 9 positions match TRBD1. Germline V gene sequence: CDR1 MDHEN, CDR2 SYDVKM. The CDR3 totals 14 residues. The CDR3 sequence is CASSYRGPGNTVYF. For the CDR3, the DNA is TGTGCCAGCAGTTACAGGGGGCCAGGAAACACCGTATATTTT.

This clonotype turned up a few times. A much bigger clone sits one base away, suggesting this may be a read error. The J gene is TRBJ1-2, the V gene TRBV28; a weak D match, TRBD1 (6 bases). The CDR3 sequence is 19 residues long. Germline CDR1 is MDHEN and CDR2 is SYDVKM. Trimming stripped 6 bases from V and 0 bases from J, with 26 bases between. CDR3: CASSPPLRDISVPNYGYTF. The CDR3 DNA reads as TGTGCCAGCAGCCCTCCCCTCCGGGACATCTCTGTACCTAACTATGGCTACACCTTC.

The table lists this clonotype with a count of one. The CDR3 loop reads CSAEVGSSAKNIQYF. In DNA, the CDR3 is TGCAGTGCCGAAGTGGGGAGTAGTGCCAAAAACATTCAGTACTTC. J is TRBJ2-4 and V is TRBV20-1, with D possibly matching TRBD2 (5 bases). V was shortened by 6 bases and J by 1 base, with 16 bases between the two germline ends. Per germline, CDR1 DFQATT and CDR2 SNEGSKA (reference sequence). CDR3 size: 15 residues.

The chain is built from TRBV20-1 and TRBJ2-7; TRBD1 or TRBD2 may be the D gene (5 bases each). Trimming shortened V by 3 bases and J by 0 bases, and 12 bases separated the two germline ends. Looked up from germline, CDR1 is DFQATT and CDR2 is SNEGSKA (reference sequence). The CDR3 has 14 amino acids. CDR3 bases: TGCAGTGCTAGGGGGGACGGGGCCTCCTACGAGCAGTACTTC. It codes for CSARGDGASYEQYF.

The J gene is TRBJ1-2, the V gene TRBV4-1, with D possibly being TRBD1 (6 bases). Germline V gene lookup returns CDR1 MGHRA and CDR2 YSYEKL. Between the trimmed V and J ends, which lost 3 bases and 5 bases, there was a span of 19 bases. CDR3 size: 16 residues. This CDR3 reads CASSQDYGGGRYGYTF. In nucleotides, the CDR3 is TGCGCCAGCAGCCAGGACTATGGGGGCGGTCGGTATGGCTACACCTTC.